This TCR beta chain appears in the sequencing data of a study of T cell repertoires and HLA-DP antigens. General study findings and limits: Clones undetected before culture averaged about 33% against one allele and 50.6% against the other.

This table comes from immunoSEQ multiplex PCR, and its TCRdb copy is limited to in-frame clones, with some not included. Of about 89,000 clones listed, roughly 86% are singletons. Comment on this clone: Its antigen is still unknown.

Sequenced material: CD4+ T cells from PBMCs. The source is a man between 45 and 60 years old in good health and CMV-seronegative.

The CDR3 region is CASSFLGGQETQYF. DNA of the CDR3: TGTGCCAGCAGTTTCCTAGGGGGGCAAGAGACCCAGTACTTC. This chain joins TRBV2 and TRBJ2-5, with D perhaps matching TRBD1 or TRBD2 (6 bases each). With 5 bases removed from V and 2 bases from J, the gap between germline ends came to 12 bases. The CDR3 is 14 residues long. The germline V gene encodes CDR1 SNHLY and CDR2 FYNNEI.